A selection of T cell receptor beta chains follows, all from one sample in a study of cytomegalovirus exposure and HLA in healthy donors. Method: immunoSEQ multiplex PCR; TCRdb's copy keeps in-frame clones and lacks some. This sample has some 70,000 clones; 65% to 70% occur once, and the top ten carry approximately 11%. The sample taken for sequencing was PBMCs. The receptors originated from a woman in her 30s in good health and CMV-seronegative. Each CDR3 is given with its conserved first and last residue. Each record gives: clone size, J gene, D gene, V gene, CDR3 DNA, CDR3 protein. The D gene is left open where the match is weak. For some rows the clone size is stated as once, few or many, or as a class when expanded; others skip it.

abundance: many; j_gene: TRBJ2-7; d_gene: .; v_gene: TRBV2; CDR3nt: TGTGCCAGCAGGGGACTGTCAGGGATCCACGAGCAGTACTTC; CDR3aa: CASRGLSGIHEQYF
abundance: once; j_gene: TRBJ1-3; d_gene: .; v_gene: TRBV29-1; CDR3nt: TGCAGCGTTCAGGGCAGTGGAAACACCATATATTTT; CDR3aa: CSVQGSGNTIYF
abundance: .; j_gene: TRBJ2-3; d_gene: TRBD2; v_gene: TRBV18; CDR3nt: TGTGCCAGCTCACCGGGACTACGAGGGAGGGCAGATACGCAGTATTTT; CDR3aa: CASSPGLRGRADTQYF
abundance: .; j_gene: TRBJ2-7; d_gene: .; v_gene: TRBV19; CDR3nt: TGTGCCAGTAGTTGGCCCCCAGGGGCCCTACCTGGGCAGTACTTC; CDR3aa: CASSWPPGALPGQYF
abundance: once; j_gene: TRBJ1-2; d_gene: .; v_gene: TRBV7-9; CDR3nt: TGTGCCAGCAGCCTGACAGGAACTAACTATGGCTACACCTTC; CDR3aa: CASSLTGTNYGYTF
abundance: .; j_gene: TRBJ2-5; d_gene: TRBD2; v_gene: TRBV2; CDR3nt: TGTGCCAGCAGTGGCATAGCGGGGGGGGGAGAGACCCAGTACTTC; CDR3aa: CASSGIAGGGETQYF
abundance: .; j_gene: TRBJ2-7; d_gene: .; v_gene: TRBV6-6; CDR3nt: TGTGCCTCCAAAGCGGCTTCCTACGAGCAGTACTTC; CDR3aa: CASKAASYEQYF
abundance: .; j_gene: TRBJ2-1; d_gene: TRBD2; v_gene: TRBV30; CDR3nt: TGTGCCTGGATCCGTAGCGGGGGGGCCCTGCGTTCCAGTGAGCAGTTCTTC; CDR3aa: CAWIRSGGALRSSEQFF
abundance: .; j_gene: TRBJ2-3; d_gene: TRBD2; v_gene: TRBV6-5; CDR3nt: TGTGCCAGCAGTTATCTGACTAGCGGGGGGGATACGCAGTATTTT; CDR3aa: CASSYLTSGGDTQYF
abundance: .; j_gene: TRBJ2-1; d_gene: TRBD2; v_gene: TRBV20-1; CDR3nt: TGCAGTGCGTTAGCGGGGGGGCAGTTCTTC; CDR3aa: CSALAGGQFF
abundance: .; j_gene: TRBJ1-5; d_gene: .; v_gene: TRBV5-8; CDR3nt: TGTGCCAGCAGCTTCGAGGGACAGCCCCAGCATTTT; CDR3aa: CASSFEGQPQHF
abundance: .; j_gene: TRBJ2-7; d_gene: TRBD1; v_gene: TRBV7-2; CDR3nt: TGTGCCAGCAGCGCAGACCTCGGGACAGGCATCTACGAGCAGTACTTC; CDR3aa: CASSADLGTGIYEQYF
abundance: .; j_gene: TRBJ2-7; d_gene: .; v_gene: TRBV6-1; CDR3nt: TGTGCCGGCAAGACAGATACCTACGAGCAGTACTTC; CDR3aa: CAGKTDTYEQYF
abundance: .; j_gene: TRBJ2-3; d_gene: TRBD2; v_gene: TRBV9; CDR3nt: TGTGCCAGCAGCGTGTCTAGCGGGGCAGATACGCAGTATTTT; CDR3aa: CASSVSSGADTQYF
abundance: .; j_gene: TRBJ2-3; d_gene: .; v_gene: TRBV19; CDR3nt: TGTGCCAGTAGTTCGCGCAGGGCCAATACGCAGTATTTT; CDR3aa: CASSSRRANTQYF
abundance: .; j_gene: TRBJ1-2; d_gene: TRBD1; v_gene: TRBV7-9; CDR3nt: TGTGCCAGCAGCTTAGGGGGACAGGGTGTTAGCGACTATGGCTACACCTTC; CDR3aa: CASSLGGQGVSDYGYTF
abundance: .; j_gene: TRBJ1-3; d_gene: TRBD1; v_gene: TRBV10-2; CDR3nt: TGCGCCAGCAGTAGCGACAGGGGATATACTTCCGGAAACACCATATATTTT; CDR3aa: CASSSDRGYTSGNTIYF
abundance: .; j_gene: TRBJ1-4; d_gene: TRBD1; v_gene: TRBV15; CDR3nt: TGTGCCACCAGCGGGGACAGGGGGCGGGAAAAACTGTTTTTT; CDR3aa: CATSGDRGREKLFF
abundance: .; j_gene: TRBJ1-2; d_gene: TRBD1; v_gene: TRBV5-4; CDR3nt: TGTGCCAGCAGCCTAAATCCGGGACAGCGTAACTATGGCTACACCTTC; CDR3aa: CASSLNPGQRNYGYTF
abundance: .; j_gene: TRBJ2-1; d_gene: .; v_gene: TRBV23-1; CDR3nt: TGCGCCAGCAATCAGGGGGGGGATGAGCAGTTCTTC; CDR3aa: CASNQGGDEQFF
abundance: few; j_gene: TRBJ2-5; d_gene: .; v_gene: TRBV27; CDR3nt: TGTGCCAGCAGTTCCAGGGAAGAGACCCAGTACTTC; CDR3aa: CASSSREETQYF
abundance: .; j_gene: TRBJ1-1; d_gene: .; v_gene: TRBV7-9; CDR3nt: TGTGCCAGCAGCTACGGCGACGGGGAAGCTTTCTTT; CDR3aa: CASSYGDGEAFF
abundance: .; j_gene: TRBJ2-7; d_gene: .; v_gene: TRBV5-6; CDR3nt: TGTGCCAGCAGCTTGCCAGGGCTGAGCTCCTACGAGCAGTACTTC; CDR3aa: CASSLPGLSSYEQYF
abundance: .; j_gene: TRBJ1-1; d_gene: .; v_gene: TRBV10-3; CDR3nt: TGTGCCATCAGTGGTGCGCCCCAGGGCACTGAAGCTTTCTTT; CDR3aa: CAISGAPQGTEAFF
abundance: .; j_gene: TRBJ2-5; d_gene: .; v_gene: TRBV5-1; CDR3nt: TGCGCCAGCACCTCGACAGGGCGGGGTGAGACCCAGTACTTC; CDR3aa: CASTSTGRGETQYF
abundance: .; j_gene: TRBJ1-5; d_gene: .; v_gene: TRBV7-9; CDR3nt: TGTGCCAGCAGCTTAGCTTCAGGTTATAGCAATCAGCCCCAGCATTTT; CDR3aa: CASSLASGYSNQPQHF
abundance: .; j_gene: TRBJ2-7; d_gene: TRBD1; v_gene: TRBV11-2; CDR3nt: TGTGCCAGCAGCTTAAGTCCCCAGGGGGCCTACGAGCAGTACTTC; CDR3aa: CASSLSPQGAYEQYF
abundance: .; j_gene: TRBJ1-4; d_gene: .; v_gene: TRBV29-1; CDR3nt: TGCAGCGTTGAAGATTGGTCAAACAGGGTTTATGATGAAAAACTGTTTTTT; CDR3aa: CSVEDWSNRVYDEKLFF
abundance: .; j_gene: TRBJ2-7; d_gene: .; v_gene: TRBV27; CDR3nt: TGTGCCAGCAGTCAACACAGGTTAATCTACGAGCAGTACTTC; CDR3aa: CASSQHRLIYEQYF
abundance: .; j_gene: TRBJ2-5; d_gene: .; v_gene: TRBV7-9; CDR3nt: TGTGCCAGCAGCTTATTACTAGATGCAGAGACCCAGTACTTC; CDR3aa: CASSLLLDAETQYF
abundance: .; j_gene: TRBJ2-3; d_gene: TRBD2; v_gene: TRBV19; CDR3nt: TGTGCCAGCGCGGGGGGGTCCGATACGCAGTATTTT; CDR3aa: CASAGGSDTQYF